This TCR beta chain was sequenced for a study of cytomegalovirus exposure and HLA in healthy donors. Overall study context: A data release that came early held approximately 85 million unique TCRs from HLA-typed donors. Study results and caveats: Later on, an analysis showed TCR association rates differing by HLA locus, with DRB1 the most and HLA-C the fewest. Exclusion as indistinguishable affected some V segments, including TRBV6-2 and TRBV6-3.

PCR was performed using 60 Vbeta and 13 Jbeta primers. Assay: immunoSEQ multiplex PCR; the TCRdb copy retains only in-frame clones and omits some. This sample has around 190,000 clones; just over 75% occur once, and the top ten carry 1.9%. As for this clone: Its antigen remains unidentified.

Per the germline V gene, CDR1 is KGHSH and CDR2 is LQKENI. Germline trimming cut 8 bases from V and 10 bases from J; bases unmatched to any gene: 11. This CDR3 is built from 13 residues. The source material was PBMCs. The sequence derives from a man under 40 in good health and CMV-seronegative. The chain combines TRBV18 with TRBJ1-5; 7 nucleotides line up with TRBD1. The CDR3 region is CASNRDRQEPQHF. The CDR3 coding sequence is TGTGCCAGCAACCGGGACAGACAAGAACCCCAGCATTTT.